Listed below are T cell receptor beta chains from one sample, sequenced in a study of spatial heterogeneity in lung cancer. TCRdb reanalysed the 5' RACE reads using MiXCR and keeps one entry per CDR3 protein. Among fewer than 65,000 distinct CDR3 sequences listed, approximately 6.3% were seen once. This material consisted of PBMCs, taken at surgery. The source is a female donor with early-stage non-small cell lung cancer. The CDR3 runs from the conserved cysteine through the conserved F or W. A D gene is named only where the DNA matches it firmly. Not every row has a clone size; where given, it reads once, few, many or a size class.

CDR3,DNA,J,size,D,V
CASSDANYGYTF,TGTGCCAGCAGCGATGCGAACTATGGCTACACCTTC,TRBJ1-2,many,.,TRBV11-2
CASSLSGKDEQFF,TGTGCCAGCAGCCTGAGCGGAAAGGATGAGCAGTTCTTC,TRBJ2-1,many,.,TRBV7-2
CASSLEGQGYEQYF,TGTGCCAGCAGCTTAGAGGGGCAGGGCTACGAGCAGTACTTC,TRBJ2-7,medium-sized,.,TRBV7-6
CASSLSVTGNTEAFF,TGTGCCAGCAGTTTATCGGTGACAGGGAACACTGAAGCTTTCTTT,TRBJ1-1,few,.,TRBV28
CSARVGTTAQYF,TGCAGTGCTAGAGTGGGGACCACGGCCCAGTACTTC,TRBJ2-5,.,.,TRBV20-1
CASSVGGVAGLAKNIQYF,TGTGCCAGCAGCGTAGGGGGAGTAGCGGGGCTAGCCAAAAACATTCAGTACTTC,TRBJ2-4,.,TRBD2,TRBV9
CASSQDASDNSPLHF,TGTGCCAGCAGCCAAGACGCCAGCGATAATTCACCCCTCCACTTT,TRBJ1-6,.,.,TRBV4-2
CASSLVLGQGPGYTF,TGTGCCAGCAGCTTAGTCCTGGGACAGGGTCCTGGCTACACCTTC,TRBJ1-2,many,TRBD1,TRBV7-9
CASSYLPRLYKGETQYF,TGTGCCAGCAGTTACCTTCCCCGCCTGTACAAAGGGGAGACCCAGTACTTC,TRBJ2-5,few,.,TRBV6-5
CASSLKANVLTF,TGTGCCAGCAGCTTAAAGGCCAACGTCCTGACTTTC,TRBJ2-6,many,.,TRBV7-3
CASSRTGSRNQPQHF,TGTGCCAGCAGTCGGACCGGGAGCCGTAATCAGCCCCAGCATTTT,TRBJ1-5,many,.,TRBV6-5
CATSNGQGKITDTQYF,TGTGCCACCAGTAATGGACAGGGTAAGATAACAGATACGCAGTATTTT,TRBJ2-3,many,TRBD1,TRBV24-1
CASSSEGQSVYGYTF,TGTGCCAGCAGTTCAGAGGGACAGTCAGTATATGGCTACACCTTC,TRBJ1-2,many,TRBD1,TRBV12-3/TRBV12-4
CASSNGGAGELFF,TGTGCCAGCAGCAACGGTGGGGCCGGGGAGCTGTTTTTT,TRBJ2-2,many,.,TRBV11-2
CASSLSTRRETQYF,TGTGCCAGCAGTTTATCCACCCGGAGGGAGACCCAGTACTTC,TRBJ2-5,many,.,TRBV28
CASSESIGGSTDTQYF,TGCGCCAGCAGTGAGTCGATCGGGGGGAGCACAGATACGCAGTATTTT,TRBJ2-3,many,TRBD2,TRBV10-1
CASSQEGVSLQVPDTQYF,TGTGCCAGCAGCCAAGAAGGGGTGTCACTACAGGTTCCAGATACGCAGTATTTT,TRBJ2-3,.,.,TRBV4-2
CASRTRGSSGELFF,TGTGCCAGCAGAACTAGAGGGAGTTCTGGGGAGCTGTTTTTT,TRBJ2-2,once,.,TRBV12-3/TRBV12-4
CSAHRGLGSPLHF,TGCAGTGCTCACAGGGGGCTCGGTTCACCCCTCCACTTT,TRBJ1-6,many,TRBD1,TRBV20-1
CATSEPGTVANQPQHF,TGTGCCACCAGTGAGCCCGGGACAGTGGCGAATCAGCCCCAGCATTTT,TRBJ1-5,many,TRBD1,TRBV24-1
CASSVARGGPGNTEAFF,TGTGCCAGCAGCGTAGCCAGGGGGGGCCCTGGGAACACTGAAGCTTTCTTT,TRBJ1-1,.,TRBD1,TRBV9
CSAAEGGPMPTDTQYF,TGCAGTGCTGCGGAGGGGGGGCCGATGCCAACAGATACGCAGTATTTT,TRBJ2-3,many,.,TRBV20-1
CASSRGVQNYGYTF,TGTGCCAGCAGCCGAGGGGTACAGAACTATGGCTACACCTTC,TRBJ1-2,many,.,TRBV11-2
CASSLTGYTGELFF,TGTGCCAGCAGCTTGACAGGCTACACCGGGGAGCTGTTTTTT,TRBJ2-2,.,.,TRBV7-3
CASSLRQGYSYEQYF,TGTGCCAGCAGCTTACGGCAGGGCTACTCCTACGAGCAGTACTTC,TRBJ2-7,many,.,TRBV7-7
CASSPDNARGNTEAFF,TGCGCCAGCAGCCCCGATAACGCCCGCGGGAACACTGAAGCTTTCTTT,TRBJ1-1,many,.,TRBV5-1
CASSLAGPNQPQHF,TGTGCCAGCAGCTTAGCTGGGCCCAATCAGCCCCAGCATTTT,TRBJ1-5,many,.,TRBV7-2
CASAPAGGADTQYF,TGTGCTAGTGCCCCAGCGGGAGGGGCAGATACGCAGTATTTT,TRBJ2-3,many,TRBD2,TRBV12-5
CSVEDPLVAEQFF,TGCAGCGTTGAAGATCCCCTCGTAGCTGAGCAGTTCTTC,TRBJ2-1,many,.,TRBV29-1
CASSLRGMGETQYF,TGTGCCAGCAGTTTACGGGGAATGGGGGAGACCCAGTACTTC,TRBJ2-5,.,.,TRBV12-3/TRBV12-4
CASSVGTTNQETQYF,TGTGCCAGCAGCGTTGGGACTACCAACCAAGAGACCCAGTACTTC,TRBJ2-5,many,TRBD2,TRBV9
CASSLANEQYF,TGTGCCAGCAGCTTAGCAAATGAGCAGTACTTC,TRBJ2-7,many,.,TRBV7-9
CASSSPGLAGVGTGELFF,TGTGCCAGCAGTTCCCCGGGACTAGCGGGGGTTGGCACCGGGGAGCTGTTTTTT,TRBJ2-2,many,TRBD2,TRBV12-3/TRBV12-4
CSAIKLAGGAARETQYF,TGCAGTGCTATTAAACTAGCGGGGGGAGCCGCCCGGGAGACCCAGTACTTC,TRBJ2-5,.,TRBD2,TRBV20-1
CASSPELYNEQFF,TGTGCCAGCAGCCCCGAGCTGTACAATGAGCAGTTCTTC,TRBJ2-1,many,.,TRBV9
CASIERGAVADTQYF,TGCGCCAGCATCGAGCGGGGGGCCGTGGCGGATACGCAGTATTTT,TRBJ2-3,many,TRBD2,TRBV10-2
CSATRMNTEAFF,TGCAGTGCTACTCGGATGAACACTGAAGCTTTCTTT,TRBJ1-1,medium-sized,.,TRBV20-1
CASSLGTGGLAGGPGETQYF,TGTGCCAGCAGCTTAGGGACAGGGGGACTAGCGGGAGGGCCAGGAGAGACCCAGTACTTC,TRBJ2-5,many,TRBD2,TRBV11-2
CASSLRQGPGYGYTF,TGTGCCAGCAGCCTACGACAGGGACCTGGCTATGGCTACACCTTC,TRBJ1-2,many,TRBD1,TRBV7-8
CASSPLTRRDGTDTQYF,TGTGCCAGCTCACCACTTACTAGAAGGGATGGCACAGATACGCAGTATTTT,TRBJ2-3,few,.,TRBV18
CATSDFPGQGIGETQYF,TGTGCCACCAGTGATTTCCCTGGACAGGGAATAGGAGAGACCCAGTACTTC,TRBJ2-5,many,TRBD1,TRBV24-1
CASSLDLGGDTQYF,TGCGCCAGCAGCTTGGACTTGGGAGGAGATACGCAGTATTTT,TRBJ2-3,many,.,TRBV5-1
CASTSGNIQYF,TGTGCCAGCACTTCGGGAAACATTCAGTACTTC,TRBJ2-4,few,.,TRBV28
CASSMPGGNYGYTF,TGTGCCAGTAGTATGCCAGGGGGCAACTATGGCTACACCTTC,TRBJ1-2,many,TRBD1,TRBV19
CASSHTKSSYEQYF,TGTGCCAGCAGCCACACTAAGAGCTCCTACGAGCAGTACTTC,TRBJ2-7,.,.,TRBV28
CAISTADSRGETQYF,TGTGCCATCAGTACCGCGGACAGCAGAGGGGAGACCCAGTACTTC,TRBJ2-5,.,.,TRBV10-3
CASSLGGSSSYNSPLHF,TGTGCCAGCAGTTTAGGTGGCTCGAGCTCCTATAATTCACCCCTCCACTTT,TRBJ1-6,many,.,TRBV28
CASSRALSGNTIYF,TGTGCCAGCAGTCGGGCCCTATCTGGAAACACCATATATTTT,TRBJ1-3,.,.,TRBV12-3/TRBV12-4
CASSSGGGHNQPQHF,TGTGCCAGCAGCTCAGGGGGGGGACACAATCAGCCCCAGCATTTT,TRBJ1-5,many,TRBD1,TRBV25-1
CASSRQGWYNEQFF,TGTGCCAGCAGTCGACAGGGGTGGTACAATGAGCAGTTCTTC,TRBJ2-1,many,TRBD1,TRBV28